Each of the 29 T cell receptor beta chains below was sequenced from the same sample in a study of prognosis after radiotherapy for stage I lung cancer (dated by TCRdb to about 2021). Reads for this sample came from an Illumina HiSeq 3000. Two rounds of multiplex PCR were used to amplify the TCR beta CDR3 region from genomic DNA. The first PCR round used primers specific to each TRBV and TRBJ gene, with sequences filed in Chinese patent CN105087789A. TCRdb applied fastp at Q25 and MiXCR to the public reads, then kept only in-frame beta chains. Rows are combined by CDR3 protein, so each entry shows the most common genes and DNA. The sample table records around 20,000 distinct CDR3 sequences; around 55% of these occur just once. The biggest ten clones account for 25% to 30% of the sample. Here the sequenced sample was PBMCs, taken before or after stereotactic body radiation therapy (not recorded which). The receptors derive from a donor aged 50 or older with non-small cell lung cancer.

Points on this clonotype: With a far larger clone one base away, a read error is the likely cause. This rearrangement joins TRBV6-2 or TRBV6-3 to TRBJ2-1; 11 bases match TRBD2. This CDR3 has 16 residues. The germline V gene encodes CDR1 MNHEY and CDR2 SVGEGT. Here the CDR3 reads CASSDRGLAGYNDQFF. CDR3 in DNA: TGTGCCAGCAGTGACCGTGGACTAGCGGGCTACAATGATCAGTTCTTC.

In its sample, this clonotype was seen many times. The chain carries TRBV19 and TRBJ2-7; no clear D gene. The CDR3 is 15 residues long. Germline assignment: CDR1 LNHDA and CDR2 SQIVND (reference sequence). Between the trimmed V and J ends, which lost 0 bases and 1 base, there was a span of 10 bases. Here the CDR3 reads CASSIDLTVSYEQYF. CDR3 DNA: TGTGCCAGTAGTATAGACTTGACGGTTTCCTACGAGCAGTACTTC.

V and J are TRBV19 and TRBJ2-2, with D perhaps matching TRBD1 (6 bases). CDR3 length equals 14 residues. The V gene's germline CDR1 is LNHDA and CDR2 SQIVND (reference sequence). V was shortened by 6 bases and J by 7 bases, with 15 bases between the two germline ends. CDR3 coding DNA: TGTGCCAGTAGCAAACAGGGTATTAACGGGGAGCTGTTTTTT. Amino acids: CASSKQGINGELFF.

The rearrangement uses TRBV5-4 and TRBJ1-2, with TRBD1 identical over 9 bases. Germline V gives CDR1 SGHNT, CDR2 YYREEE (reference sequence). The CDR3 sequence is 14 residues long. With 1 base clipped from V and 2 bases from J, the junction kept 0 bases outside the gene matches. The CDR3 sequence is CASSLTGGNYGYTF. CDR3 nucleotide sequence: TGTGCCAGCAGCTTGACAGGGGGCAACTATGGCTACACCTTC.

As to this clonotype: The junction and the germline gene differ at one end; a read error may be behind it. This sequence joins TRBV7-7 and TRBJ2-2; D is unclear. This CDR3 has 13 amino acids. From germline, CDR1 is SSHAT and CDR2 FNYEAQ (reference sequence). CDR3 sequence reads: CASSLGRTGELFF. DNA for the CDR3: TGTGCTAGCAGCTTAGGCCGCACCGGGGAGCTGTTTTTT. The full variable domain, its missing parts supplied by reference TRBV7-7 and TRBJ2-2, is GAGVSQSPRYKVTKRGQDVTLRCDPISSHATLYWYQQALGQGPEFLTYFNYEAQPDKSGLPSDRFSAERPEGSISTLTIQRTEQRDSAMYRCASSLGRTGELFFGEGSRLTVL.

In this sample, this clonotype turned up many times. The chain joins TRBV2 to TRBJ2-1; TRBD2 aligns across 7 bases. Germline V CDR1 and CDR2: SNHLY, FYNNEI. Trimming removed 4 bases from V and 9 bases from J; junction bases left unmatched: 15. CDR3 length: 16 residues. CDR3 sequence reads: CASSVSTSDGFGEQFF. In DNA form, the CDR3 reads TGTGCCAGCAGTGTGAGCACTAGCGACGGCTTTGGTGAGCAGTTCTTC. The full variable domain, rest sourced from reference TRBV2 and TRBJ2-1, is EPEVTQTPSHQVTQMGQEVILRCVPISNHLYFYWYRQILGQKVEFLVSFYNNEISEKSEIFDDQFSVERPDGSNFTLKIRSTKLEDSAMYFCASSVSTSDGFGEQFFGPGTRLTVL.

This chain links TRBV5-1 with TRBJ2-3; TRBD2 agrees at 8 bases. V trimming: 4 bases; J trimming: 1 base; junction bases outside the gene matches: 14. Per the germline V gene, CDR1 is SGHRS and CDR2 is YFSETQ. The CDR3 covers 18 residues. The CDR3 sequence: CASSPGGAGTFRTDTQYF. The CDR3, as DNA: TGCGCCAGCAGCCCCGGGGGGGCGGGAACCTTTCGCACAGATACGCAGTATTTT.

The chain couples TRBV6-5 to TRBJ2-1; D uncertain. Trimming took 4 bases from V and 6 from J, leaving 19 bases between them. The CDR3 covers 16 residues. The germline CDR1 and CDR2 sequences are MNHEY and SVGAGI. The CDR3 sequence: CASSSATVTPFNEQFF. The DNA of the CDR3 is TGTGCCAGCAGTTCTGCCACCGTGACTCCCTTCAATGAGCAGTTCTTC.

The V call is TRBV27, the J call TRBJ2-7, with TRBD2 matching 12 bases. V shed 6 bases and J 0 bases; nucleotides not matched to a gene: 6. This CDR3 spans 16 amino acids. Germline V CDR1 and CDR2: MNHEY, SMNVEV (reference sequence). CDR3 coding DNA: TGTGCCAGCAGGACCTTACTAGCGGGAGGCTCCTACGAGCAGTACTTC. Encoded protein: CASRTLLAGGSYEQYF.

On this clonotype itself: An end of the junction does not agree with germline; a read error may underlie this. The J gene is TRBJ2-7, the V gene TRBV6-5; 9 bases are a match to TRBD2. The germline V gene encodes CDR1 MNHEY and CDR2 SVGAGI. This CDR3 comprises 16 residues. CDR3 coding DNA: TGTGCCATCAGTTACTTCAGACTAGCGGTGGCCTACGAGCAGTACTTC. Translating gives CAISYFRLAVAYEQYF.

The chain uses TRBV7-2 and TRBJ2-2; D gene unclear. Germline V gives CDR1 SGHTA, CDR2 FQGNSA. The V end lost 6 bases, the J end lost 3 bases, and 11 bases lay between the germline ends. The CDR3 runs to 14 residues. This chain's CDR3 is CASSAGAYTGELFF. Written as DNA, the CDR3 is TGTGCCAGCAGTGCAGGAGCGTACACCGGGGAGCTGTTTTTT.

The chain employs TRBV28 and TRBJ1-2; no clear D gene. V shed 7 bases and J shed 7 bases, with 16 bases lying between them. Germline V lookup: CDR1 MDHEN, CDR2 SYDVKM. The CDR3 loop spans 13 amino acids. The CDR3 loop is CASILTLGGGYTF. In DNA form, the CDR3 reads TGTGCCAGCATTCTAACCCTGGGAGGTGGCTACACCTTC.

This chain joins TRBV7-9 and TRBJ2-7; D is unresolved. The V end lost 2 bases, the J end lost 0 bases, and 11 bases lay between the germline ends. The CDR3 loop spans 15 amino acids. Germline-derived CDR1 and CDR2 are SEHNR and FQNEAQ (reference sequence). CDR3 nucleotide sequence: TGTGCCAGCAGCTTATTGGAACAGAGCTCCTACGAGCAGTACTTC. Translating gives CASSLLEQSSYEQYF.

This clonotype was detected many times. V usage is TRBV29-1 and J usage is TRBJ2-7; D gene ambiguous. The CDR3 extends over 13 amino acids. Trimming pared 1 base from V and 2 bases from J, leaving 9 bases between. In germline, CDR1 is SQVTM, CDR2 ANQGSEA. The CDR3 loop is CSVEGTETYEQYF. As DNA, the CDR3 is TGCAGCGTTGAAGGGACGGAGACCTACGAGCAGTACTTC.

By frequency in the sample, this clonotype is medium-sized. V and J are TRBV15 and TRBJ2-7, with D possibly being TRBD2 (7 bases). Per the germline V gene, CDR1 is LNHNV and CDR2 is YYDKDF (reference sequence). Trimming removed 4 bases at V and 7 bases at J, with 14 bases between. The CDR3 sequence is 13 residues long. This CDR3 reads CATSKGGVAEQYF. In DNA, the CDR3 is TGTGCCACCAGCAAGGGGGGGGTGGCGGAGCAGTACTTC.

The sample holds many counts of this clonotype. DNA of the CDR3: TGTGCCAGCAGCTTCGAGTCGAGGGAGACCCAGTACTTC. It is translated as CASSFESRETQYF. The chain carries TRBV7-3 and TRBJ2-5; D is ambiguous. The CDR3 sequence is 13 residues long. Between the trimmed V and J ends, which lost 3 bases and 5 bases, there was a span of 10 bases. Germline V gene data show CDR1 as SGHTA and CDR2 as FQGTGA. The full variable domain, in which reference TRBV7-3 and TRBJ2-5 provide the parts outside the CDR3, is GAGVSQTPSNKVTEKGKYVELRCDPISGHTALYWYRQSLGQGPEFLIYFQGTGAADDSGLPNDRFFAVRPEGSVSTLKIQRTERGDSAVYLCASSFESRETQYFGPGTRLLVL.

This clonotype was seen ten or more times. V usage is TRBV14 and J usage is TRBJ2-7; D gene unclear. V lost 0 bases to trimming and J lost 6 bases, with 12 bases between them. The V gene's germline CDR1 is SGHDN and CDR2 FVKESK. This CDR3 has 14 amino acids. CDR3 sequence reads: CASSQDLPWAEQYF. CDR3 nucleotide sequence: TGTGCCAGCAGCCAAGATCTCCCGTGGGCCGAGCAGTACTTC. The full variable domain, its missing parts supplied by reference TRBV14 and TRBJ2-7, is EAGVTQFPSHSVIEKGQTVTLRCDPISGHDNLYWYRRVMGKEIKFLLHFVKESKQDESGMPNNRFLAERTGGTYSTLKVQPAELEDSGVYFCASSQDLPWAEQYFGPGTRLTVT.

The CDR3 DNA is TGTGCCAGCAGCCGAATCACTACGGAGCAGTACTTC. This sequence encodes CASSRITTEQYF. This sequence joins TRBV28 and TRBJ2-7; D unclear. The CDR3 has 12 amino acids. Looked up from germline, CDR1 is MDHEN and CDR2 is SYDVKM. V shed 6 bases and J shed 7 bases, with 13 bases lying between them. The entire variable domain, with the rest obtained from reference TRBV28 and TRBJ2-7, is as follows: DVKVTQSSRYLVKRTGEKVFLECVQDMDHENMFWYRQDPGLGLRLIYFSYDVKMKEKGDIPEGYSVSREKKERFSLILESASTNQTSMYLCASSRITTEQYFGPGTRLTVT.

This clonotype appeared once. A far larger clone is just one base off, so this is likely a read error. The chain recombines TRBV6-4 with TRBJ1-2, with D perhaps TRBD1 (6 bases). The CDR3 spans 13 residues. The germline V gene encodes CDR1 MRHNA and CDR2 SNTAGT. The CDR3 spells CASSEQGQSGYNF. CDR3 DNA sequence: TGTGCCAGCAGTGAGCAAGGACAGTCTGGCTACAACTTC.

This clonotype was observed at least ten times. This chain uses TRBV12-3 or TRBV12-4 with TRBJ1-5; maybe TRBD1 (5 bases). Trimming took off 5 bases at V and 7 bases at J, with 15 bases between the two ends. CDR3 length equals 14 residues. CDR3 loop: CASSPRGERQPQHF. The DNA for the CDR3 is TGTGCCAGCAGTCCGCGGGGGGAAAGACAGCCCCAGCATTTT.

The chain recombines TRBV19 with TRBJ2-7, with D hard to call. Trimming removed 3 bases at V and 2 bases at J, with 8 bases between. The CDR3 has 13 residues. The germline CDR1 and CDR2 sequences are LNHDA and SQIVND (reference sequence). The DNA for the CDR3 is TGTGCCAGTAGTATGCCCAGAACCTACGAGCAGTACTTC. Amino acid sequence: CASSMPRTYEQYF.

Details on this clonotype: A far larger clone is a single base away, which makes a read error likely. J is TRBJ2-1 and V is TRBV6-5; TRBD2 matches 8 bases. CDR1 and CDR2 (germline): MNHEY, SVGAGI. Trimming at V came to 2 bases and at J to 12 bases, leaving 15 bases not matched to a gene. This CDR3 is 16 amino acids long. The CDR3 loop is CASSYLPGLGVAVQFF. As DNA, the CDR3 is TGTGCCAGCAGTTACCTACCGGGACTAGGGGTAGCGGTGCAGTTCTTC.

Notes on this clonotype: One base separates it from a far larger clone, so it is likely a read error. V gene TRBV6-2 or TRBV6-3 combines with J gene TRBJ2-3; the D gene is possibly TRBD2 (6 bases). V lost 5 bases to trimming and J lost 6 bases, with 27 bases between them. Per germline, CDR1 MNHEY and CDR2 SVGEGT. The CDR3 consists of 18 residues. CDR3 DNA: TGTGCCAGCAGTGAATCGCATAGGCGGGAAGGCCTAAGTGATACGCAGTATTTT. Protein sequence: CASSESHRREGLSDTQYF.

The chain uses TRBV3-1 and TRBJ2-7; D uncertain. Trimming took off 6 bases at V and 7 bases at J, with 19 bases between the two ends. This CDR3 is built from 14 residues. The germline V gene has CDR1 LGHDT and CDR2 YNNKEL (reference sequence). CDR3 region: CASRDSCISSEQYF. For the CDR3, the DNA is TGTGCCAGCAGGGATAGCTGCATCTCGAGTGAGCAGTACTTC.

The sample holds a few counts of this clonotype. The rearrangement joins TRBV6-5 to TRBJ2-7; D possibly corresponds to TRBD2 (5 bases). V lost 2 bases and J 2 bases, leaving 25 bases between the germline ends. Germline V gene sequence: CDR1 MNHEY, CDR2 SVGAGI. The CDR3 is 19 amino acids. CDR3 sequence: CASSYQSVLSGRKTYEQYF. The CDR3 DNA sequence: TGTGCCAGCAGTTACCAGTCAGTACTATCGGGAAGGAAAACCTACGAGCAGTACTTC.

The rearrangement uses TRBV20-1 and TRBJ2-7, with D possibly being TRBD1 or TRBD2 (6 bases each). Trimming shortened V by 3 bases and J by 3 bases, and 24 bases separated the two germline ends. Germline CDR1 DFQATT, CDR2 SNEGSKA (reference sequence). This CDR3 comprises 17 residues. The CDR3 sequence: CSARGIIGGGGNYEQYF. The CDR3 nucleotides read TGCAGTGCTAGGGGGATTATCGGGGGCGGCGGTAACTACGAGCAGTACTTC.

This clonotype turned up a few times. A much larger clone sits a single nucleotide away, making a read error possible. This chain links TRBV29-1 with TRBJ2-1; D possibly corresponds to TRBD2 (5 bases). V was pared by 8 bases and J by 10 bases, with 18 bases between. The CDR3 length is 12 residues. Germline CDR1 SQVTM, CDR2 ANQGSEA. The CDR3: CSIVPRAREQFF. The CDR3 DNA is TGCAGCATAGTCCCGAGGGCCCGCGAGCAGTTCTTC.

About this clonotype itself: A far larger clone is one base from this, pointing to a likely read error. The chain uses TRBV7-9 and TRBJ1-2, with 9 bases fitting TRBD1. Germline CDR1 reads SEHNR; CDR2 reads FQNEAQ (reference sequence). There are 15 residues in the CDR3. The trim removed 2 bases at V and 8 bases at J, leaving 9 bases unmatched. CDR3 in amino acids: CASSLREQGAEGYTF. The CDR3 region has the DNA TGTGCCAGCAGCTTACGGGAACAGGGGGCGGAAGGCTACACCTTC.

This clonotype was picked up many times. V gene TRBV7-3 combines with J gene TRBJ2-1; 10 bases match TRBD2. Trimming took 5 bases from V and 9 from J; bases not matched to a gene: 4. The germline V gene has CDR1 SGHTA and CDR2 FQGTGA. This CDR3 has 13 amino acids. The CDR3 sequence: CASSTRTSGEQFF. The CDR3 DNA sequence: TGTGCCAGCAGCACCCGGACTAGCGGTGAGCAGTTCTTC.